A selection of T cell receptor beta chains follows, all from one sample in a study of CXCR3-negative and CXCR3-positive naive CD8 T cells. No DNA is given; TCRdb re-called the 5' RACE reads and lists each CDR3 protein once. Here the sample table reports about 150,000 distinct CDR3 sequences. The sample taken for sequencing was naive CXCR3+ CD8+ T cells from blood. The receptors were sampled from a human donor in good health. Some clones in this sample may be carry-over from other donors' samples. The CDR3 runs from the conserved cysteine through the conserved F or W.

v_call	j_call	cdr3_aa
TRBV5-1	TRBJ2-7	CASSFSFAGAYEQYF
TRBV5-1	TRBJ1-5	CASSPTGGNSQPQHF
TRBV29-1	TRBJ2-1	CSVEGEGPASYNEQFF
TRBV29-1	TRBJ2-1	CSVVTTSGGYNEQFF
TRBV7-9	TRBJ2-1	CATPYNPYNEQFF
TRBV7-8	TRBJ2-7	CASSPDYEQYF
TRBV7-9	TRBJ2-7	CASSLLPSRDSYEQYF
TRBV9	TRBJ1-1	CASSVGTPGDTEAFF
TRBV5-4	TRBJ2-1	CASSLGTSGVDWDEQFF
TRBV6-5	TRBJ2-7	CASSTSGRSYEQYF
TRBV10-1	TRBJ2-1	CASSESPSPGGDEQFF
TRBV28	TRBJ2-7	CASSFRGSRSYEQYF
TRBV7-2	TRBJ2-3	CASSQTGRSTDTQYF
TRBV15	TRBJ2-6	CATSGQSRGANVLTF
TRBV20-1	TRBJ2-3	CSASRDRDTDTQYF
TRBV28	TRBJ1-5	CASSLTVGNQPQHF
TRBV29-1	TRBJ2-1	CSVALGKYGGFRYNEQFF
TRBV11-2	TRBJ1-2	CASSPTGGPYGYTF
TRBV5-4	TRBJ2-7	CASSLKNGGEQYF
TRBV5-1	TRBJ1-1	CASSLVGENTEAFF
TRBV4-1	TRBJ1-1	CASSQPRTGKNTEAFF
TRBV5-1	TRBJ2-7	CASSPYAGPDEQYF
TRBV27	TRBJ2-5	CASSLYWTATQGPQYF
TRBV7-9	TRBJ2-1	CASSTGSGISYNEQFF
TRBV5-5	TRBJ1-2	CASSLGTGLGYTF
TRBV20-1	TRBJ1-2	CSASPNTHSRDRAAFYGYTF
TRBV25-1	TRBJ2-7	CASSVAGYEQYF
TRBV6-6	TRBJ2-4	CASSYYRVGENIQYF
TRBV25-1	TRBJ2-2	CASSPSEGLLANTGELFF
TRBV6-2/TRBV6-3	TRBJ1-5	CASSYPGLGQPQHF
TRBV29-1	TRBJ2-7	CSVIGGSYEQYF
TRBV7-7	TRBJ2-7	CASSPGARGPSYEQYF
TRBV29-1	TRBJ2-7	CSVVGGSFYEQYF
TRBV19	TRBJ2-1	CASSMDSSYNEQFF
TRBV5-1	TRBJ1-1	CASSIRQGIRNTEAFF
TRBV4-2	TRBJ2-3	CASSGQREEQYF
TRBV20-1	TRBJ2-7	CSAFTGTEYEQYF
TRBV10-3	TRBJ2-1	CAISEIPTRGKYNEQFF
TRBV29-1	TRBJ2-7	CSVPIANEQYF
TRBV28	TRBJ2-1	CASSLYLAGVHNEQFF
TRBV29-1	TRBJ2-3	CSVVFRTSMADTQYF
TRBV5-6	TRBJ2-2	CASTVRPDRVSNTGELFF
TRBV28	TRBJ1-2	CASSLVSEGTGDGYTF
TRBV11-2	TRBJ1-3	CASSSGHFSGNTIYF
TRBV6-6	TRBJ2-7	CASSYADRGYEQYF
TRBV20-1	TRBJ2-7	CSARSEFTFEQYF
TRBV7-9	TRBJ1-2	CASSVGTGEWIDYGYTF
TRBV5-6	TRBJ2-2	CASSPGGRYETGELFF
TRBV3-1	TRBJ2-7	CASSHGTGLYEQYF
TRBV7-9	TRBJ1-2	CASSSSLRRGIDYGYTF
TRBV7-2	TRBJ2-1	CASSSLGRDIDEQFF
TRBV5-1	TRBJ2-1	CASSFRAGGFINEQFF
TRBV3-1	TRBJ2-7	CASSQGSGMLYEQYF